A selection of T cell receptor beta chains follows, all from one sample in a study of cytomegalovirus exposure and HLA in healthy donors. The protocol was immunoSEQ multiplex PCR, while the TCRdb copy is restricted to in-frame clones and leaves out a portion. The data show around 160,000 clones, about 63% seen once. Source material: PBMCs. The origin of the receptors is a middle-aged woman in good health and CMV-seropositive. The CDR3 runs from the conserved cysteine through the conserved F or W. Fields, in order: J gene, clone size, V gene, D gene, CDR3 DNA, CDR3 protein. The D gene is left open where the match is weak. Part of the rows lack a size; the others show once, few, many or a class for expanded clones.

J: TRBJ2-7; size: few; V: TRBV10-3; D: NA; DNA: TGTGCCATCAGTGATAGGGGCTACGAGCAGTACTTC; CDR3: CAISDRGYEQYF
J: TRBJ2-1; size: few; V: TRBV6-6; D: TRBD1; DNA: TGTGCCAGCAGCCGCAGGGGGATCTACAATGAGCAGTTCTTC; CDR3: CASSRRGIYNEQFF
J: TRBJ1-1; size: NA; V: TRBV5-8; D: TRBD1; DNA: TGTGCCAGCAGCAAATTGGCAGGGGGCTTGGGCACTGAAGCTTTCTTT; CDR3: CASSKLAGGLGTEAFF
J: TRBJ2-7; size: NA; V: TRBV19; D: TRBD2; DNA: TGTGCCAGTAGTCAATTGGGGACTAGCGGCGAGCAGTACTTC; CDR3: CASSQLGTSGEQYF
J: TRBJ1-2; size: NA; V: TRBV12-5; D: NA; DNA: TGTGCTAGTGGTTCCACGCGCCCAGGGGAAAACTATGGCTACACCTTC; CDR3: CASGSTRPGENYGYTF
J: TRBJ2-1; size: NA; V: TRBV5-1; D: TRBD2; DNA: TGCGCCAGCAGCTTGCAGGGACTAGCGAGCTACAATGAGCAGTTCTTC; CDR3: CASSLQGLASYNEQFF
J: TRBJ1-3; size: NA; V: TRBV5-8; D: NA; DNA: TGTGCCAGCGGGCTTTACTCTGGAAACACCATATATTTT; CDR3: CASGLYSGNTIYF
J: TRBJ1-1; size: NA; V: TRBV10-3; D: NA; DNA: TGTGCCATCAGTGAGCCGGGACACGGGACGAACACTGAAGCTTTCTTT; CDR3: CAISEPGHGTNTEAFF
J: TRBJ2-1; size: NA; V: TRBV7-2; D: NA; DNA: TGTGCCAGCAGCTTGGACGGGAACAATGAGCAGTTCTTC; CDR3: CASSLDGNNEQFF
J: TRBJ1-5; size: NA; V: TRBV7-2; D: NA; DNA: TGTGCCAGCAGCTTGACCGGGGGGAATCAGCCCCAGCATTTT; CDR3: CASSLTGGNQPQHF
J: TRBJ2-1; size: NA; V: TRBV5-4; D: NA; DNA: TGTGCCAGCAGCTTGGGCATTGAGCTTTCGGGTACGGATGAGCAGTTCTTC; CDR3: CASSLGIELSGTDEQFF
J: TRBJ2-3; size: NA; V: TRBV6-1; D: NA; DNA: TGTGCCAGTCTTAGGACAGCTGACACAGATACGCAGTATTTT; CDR3: CASLRTADTDTQYF
J: TRBJ1-2; size: NA; V: TRBV4-1; D: NA; DNA: TGCGCCAGCAGCCAAGGGTCGCAGTTAGCTAACTATGGCTACCCCTTC; CDR3: CASSQGSQLANYGYPF
J: TRBJ2-5; size: NA; V: TRBV4-2; D: TRBD2; DNA: TGTGCCAGCAGCCCGGGGAGCGGGGGGGCTGTAGAGACCCAGTACTTC; CDR3: CASSPGSGGAVETQYF
J: TRBJ2-3; size: few; V: TRBV20-1; D: NA; DNA: TGCAGTGCCCGCCTAGAACCTACGCAGTATTTT; CDR3: CSARLEPTQYF
J: TRBJ1-1; size: NA; V: TRBV4-3; D: TRBD1; DNA: TGCGCCAGCAGCCCGGACAGGGGTACGAACACTGAAGCTTTCTTT; CDR3: CASSPDRGTNTEAFF
J: TRBJ2-7; size: few; V: TRBV11-2; D: NA; DNA: TGTGCCAGCAGCAACCCAAGGAGAACAACCTACGAGCAGTACTTC; CDR3: CASSNPRRTTYEQYF
J: TRBJ2-1; size: few; V: TRBV29-1; D: TRBD1; DNA: TGCAGCGTTGAGGACAGGGGCTACTACAATGAGCAGTTCTTC; CDR3: CSVEDRGYYNEQFF
J: TRBJ1-6; size: NA; V: TRBV9; D: NA; DNA: TGTGCCAGCCGTGGCGGGGAGAATTCACCCCTCCACTTT; CDR3: CASRGGENSPLHF
J: TRBJ2-1; size: NA; V: TRBV10-3; D: TRBD1; DNA: TGTGGAGCGAGGGGGCCGGACAATGAGCAGTTCTTC; CDR3: CGARGPDNEQFF
J: TRBJ1-2; size: NA; V: TRBV4-1; D: NA; DNA: TGCGCCAGCAGCCAAGAGGAGGGGAGATATGGCTACACCTTC; CDR3: CASSQEEGRYGYTF
J: TRBJ1-4; size: NA; V: TRBV18; D: TRBD1; DNA: TGTGCCAGCTCATGGACAGGGCAAGAAAAACTGTTTTTT; CDR3: CASSWTGQEKLFF
J: TRBJ2-5; size: NA; V: TRBV11-3; D: TRBD2; DNA: TGTGCCAGCAGCTTGGGACTAGCGGGAGGGACGGAGACCCAGTACTTC; CDR3: CASSLGLAGGTETQYF
J: TRBJ2-7; size: NA; V: TRBV6-5; D: TRBD1; DNA: TGTGCCAGCAGTTATCATCAGGGGGCCAACGAGCAGTACTTC; CDR3: CASSYHQGANEQYF
J: TRBJ1-3; size: NA; V: TRBV2; D: NA; DNA: TGTGCCAGCAGGGACAGTCTCTCTGGAAACACCATATATTTT; CDR3: CASRDSLSGNTIYF
J: TRBJ2-1; size: NA; V: TRBV4-2; D: TRBD2; DNA: TGTGCCAGCAGCCAAGATGGATCGGCGGGGGGAGTCGGTGTCAATGAGCAGTTCTTC; CDR3: CASSQDGSAGGVGVNEQFF
J: TRBJ1-2; size: few; V: TRBV5-6; D: TRBD1; DNA: TGTGCCAGCAGCCACGTCGGACAGGGTGTACACTATGGCTACACCTTC; CDR3: CASSHVGQGVHYGYTF
J: TRBJ1-4; size: few; V: TRBV9; D: NA; DNA: TGTGCCAGCAGCCCCCGGTCCGAAAATGAAAAACTGTTTTTT; CDR3: CASSPRSENEKLFF
J: TRBJ2-2; size: once; V: TRBV29-1; D: TRBD1; DNA: TGCAGCGTACGTAACCGGGACAGGGAAATTACCGGGGAGCTGTTTTTT; CDR3: CSVRNRDREITGELFF